The rows below give T cell receptor beta chains drawn from one sample of a study of cytomegalovirus exposure and HLA in healthy donors. Sequencing was performed with immunoSEQ multiplex PCR; in TCRdb, only in-frame clones are kept and a portion is missing. The table lists 90,000 to 150,000 clones, roughly 63% of them singletons. Sequenced: PBMCs. Receptors were obtained from a middle-aged man in good health and CMV-seropositive. The CDR3 runs from the conserved cysteine through the conserved F or W. Each record gives: V gene, D gene, CDR3 length, J gene, clone size, CDR3 protein, CDR3 DNA. D genes are given only for firm matches. Clone size is not always given. Where it is, it says once, few, many or a class for expanded clones.

v_gene: TRBV4-2; d_gene: -; len: 13; j_gene: TRBJ2-7; abundance: -; CDR3aa: CASSPGVDYEQYF; CDR3nt: TGTGCCAGCAGCCCAGGGGTTGACTACGAGCAGTACTTC
v_gene: TRBV25-1; d_gene: -; len: 14; j_gene: TRBJ2-5; abundance: few; CDR3aa: CASSDGRGQETQYF; CDR3nt: TGTGCCAGCAGTGATGGCAGGGGCCAAGAGACCCAGTACTTC
v_gene: TRBV5-1; d_gene: -; len: 14; j_gene: TRBJ2-7; abundance: -; CDR3aa: CASSLQEGSYEQYF; CDR3nt: TGCGCCAGCAGCTTGCAGGAGGGCTCCTACGAGCAGTACTTC
v_gene: TRBV7-9; d_gene: TRBD1; len: 12; j_gene: TRBJ1-2; abundance: -; CDR3aa: CSSTTGEIGYTF; CDR3nt: TGTTCCAGCACCACAGGGGAGATTGGCTACACCTTC
v_gene: TRBV29-1; d_gene: TRBD1; len: 14; j_gene: TRBJ1-2; abundance: -; CDR3aa: CSGNTGTDNYGYTF; CDR3nt: TGCAGTGGTAATACCGGGACAGACAACTATGGCTACACCTTC
v_gene: TRBV7-9; d_gene: TRBD1; len: 15; j_gene: TRBJ1-1; abundance: -; CDR3aa: CASSRPQGVRTEAFF; CDR3nt: TGTGCCAGCAGCCGCCCTCAGGGGGTTCGGACTGAAGCTTTCTTT
v_gene: TRBV30; d_gene: -; len: 9; j_gene: TRBJ1-4; abundance: -; CDR3aa: CAWKRRLFF; CDR3nt: TGTGCCTGGAAAAGGCGGCTGTTTTTT
v_gene: TRBV15; d_gene: -; len: 18; j_gene: TRBJ2-4; abundance: once; CDR3aa: CATSREERGLNEGNIQYF; CDR3nt: TGTGCCACCAGCAGAGAGGAAAGAGGTCTAAATGAGGGAAACATTCAGTACTTC
v_gene: TRBV11-2; d_gene: -; len: 13; j_gene: TRBJ2-7; abundance: -; CDR3aa: CASSTGVNYEQYF; CDR3nt: TGTGCCAGCAGCACCGGGGTAAACTACGAGCAGTACTTC
v_gene: TRBV2; d_gene: -; len: 14; j_gene: TRBJ1-1; abundance: once; CDR3aa: CASSEYLGSTEAFF; CDR3nt: TGTGCCAGCAGTGAATACTTAGGGAGCACTGAAGCTTTCTTT
v_gene: TRBV7-7; d_gene: TRBD2; len: 15; j_gene: TRBJ2-1; abundance: -; CDR3aa: CASSVESGGADEQFF; CDR3nt: TGTGCCAGCAGCGTAGAGAGCGGGGGGGCTGATGAGCAGTTCTTC
v_gene: TRBV6-6; d_gene: TRBD1; len: 15; j_gene: TRBJ2-7; abundance: -; CDR3aa: CASTLSGQGKYEQYF; CDR3nt: TGTGCCAGCACCCTATCGGGACAGGGAAAATACGAGCAGTACTTC
v_gene: TRBV7-2; d_gene: -; len: 17; j_gene: TRBJ1-3; abundance: -; CDR3aa: CASSLQGSGVSGNTIYF; CDR3nt: TGTGCCAGCAGCTTACAAGGCTCAGGGGTCTCTGGAAACACCATATATTTT
v_gene: TRBV6-5; d_gene: -; len: 14; j_gene: TRBJ1-2; abundance: -; CDR3aa: CASSYSTRDYGYTF; CDR3nt: TGTGCCAGCAGTTACTCGACGAGGGACTATGGCTACACCTTC
v_gene: TRBV2; d_gene: TRBD2; len: 15; j_gene: TRBJ2-3; abundance: -; CDR3aa: CASSGAGLAGDTQYF; CDR3nt: TGTGCCAGCAGTGGGGCGGGACTAGCGGGAGATACGCAGTATTTT
v_gene: TRBV6-1; d_gene: TRBD1; len: 14; j_gene: TRBJ2-7; abundance: -; CDR3aa: CASSEMTGVGEQYF; CDR3nt: TGTGCCAGCAGTGAGATGACAGGGGTTGGGGAGCAGTACTTC
v_gene: TRBV19; d_gene: TRBD1; len: 15; j_gene: TRBJ1-2; abundance: -; CDR3aa: CASSLKDRGRKGYTF; CDR3nt: TGTGCCAGTAGTCTCAAGGACAGGGGGCGAAAGGGCTACACCTTC
v_gene: TRBV6-1; d_gene: TRBD1; len: 15; j_gene: TRBJ2-7; abundance: -; CDR3aa: CASSRNTGTGGEQYF; CDR3nt: TGTGCCAGCAGTAGAAACACCGGGACAGGCGGCGAGCAGTACTTC
v_gene: TRBV5-4; d_gene: TRBD2; len: 13; j_gene: TRBJ2-1; abundance: -; CDR3aa: CASSSVGGNEQFF; CDR3nt: TGTGCCAGCAGCTCGGTGGGAGGGAATGAGCAGTTCTTC
v_gene: TRBV2; d_gene: -; len: 11; j_gene: TRBJ2-1; abundance: -; CDR3aa: CASDGGNEQFF; CDR3nt: TGTGCCAGCGACGGGGGTAATGAGCAGTTCTTC
v_gene: TRBV27; d_gene: -; len: 13; j_gene: TRBJ2-7; abundance: few; CDR3aa: CASSPAGPYEQYF; CDR3nt: TGTGCCAGCAGCCCGGCGGGTCCCTACGAGCAGTACTTC
v_gene: TRBV18; d_gene: TRBD2; len: 15; j_gene: TRBJ2-7; abundance: -; CDR3aa: CASSSTGTSGYEQYF; CDR3nt: TGTGCCAGCTCATCAACCGGGACTAGTGGTTACGAGCAGTACTTC
v_gene: TRBV7-9; d_gene: -; len: 14; j_gene: TRBJ1-5; abundance: -; CDR3aa: CASSPYRDNQPQHF; CDR3nt: TGTGCCAGCAGCCCTTACAGGGACAATCAGCCCCAGCATTTT
v_gene: TRBV11-1; d_gene: -; len: 15; j_gene: TRBJ2-3; abundance: -; CDR3aa: CVSSPRDPQRDTQYF; CDR3nt: TGTGTCAGCAGCCCCCGGGATCCCCAGAGGGATACGCAGTATTTT